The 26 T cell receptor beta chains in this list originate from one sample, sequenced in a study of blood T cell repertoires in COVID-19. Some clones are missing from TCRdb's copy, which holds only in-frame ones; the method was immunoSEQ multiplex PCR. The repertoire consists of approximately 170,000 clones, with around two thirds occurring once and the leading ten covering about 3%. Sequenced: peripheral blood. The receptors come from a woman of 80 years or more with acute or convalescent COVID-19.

The CDR3 is CASSLGQIAEEKLFF. The CDR3 nucleotides are TGCGCCAGCAGCTTGGGCCAAATAGCGGAGGAAAAACTGTTTTTT. The gene calls are TRBV5-1 and TRBJ1-4, with unresolved D. Germline loops: CDR1 SGHRS, CDR2 YFSETQ. V was trimmed by 0 bases and J by 8 bases, leaving 14 bases between them. The CDR3 is 15 amino acids.

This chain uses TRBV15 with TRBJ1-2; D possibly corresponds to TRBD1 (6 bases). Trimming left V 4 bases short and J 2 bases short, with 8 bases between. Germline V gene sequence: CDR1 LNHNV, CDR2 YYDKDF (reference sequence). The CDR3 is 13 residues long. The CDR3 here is CATSTGDNYGYTF. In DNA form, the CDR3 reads TGTGCCACCAGCACAGGGGACAACTATGGCTACACCTTC.

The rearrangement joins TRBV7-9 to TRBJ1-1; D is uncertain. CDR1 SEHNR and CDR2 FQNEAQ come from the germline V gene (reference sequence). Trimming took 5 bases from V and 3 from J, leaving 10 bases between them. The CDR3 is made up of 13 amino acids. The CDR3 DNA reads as TGTGCCAGCAGCCCCCTCCGGGACACTGAAGCTTTCTTT. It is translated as CASSPLRDTEAFF.

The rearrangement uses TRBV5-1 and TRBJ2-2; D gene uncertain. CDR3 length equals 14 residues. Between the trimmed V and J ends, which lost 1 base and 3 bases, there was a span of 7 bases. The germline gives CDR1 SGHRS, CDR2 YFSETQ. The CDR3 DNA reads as TGCGCCAGCAGCTTGTTGCCAGACACCGGGGAGCTGTTTTTT. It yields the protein CASSLLPDTGELFF.

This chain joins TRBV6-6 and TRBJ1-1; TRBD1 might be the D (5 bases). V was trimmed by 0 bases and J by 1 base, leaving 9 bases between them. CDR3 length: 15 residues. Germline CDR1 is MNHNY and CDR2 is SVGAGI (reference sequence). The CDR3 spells CASSYSRTRNTEAFF. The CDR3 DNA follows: TGTGCCAGCAGTTACTCGAGGACAAGGAACACTGAAGCTTTCTTT.

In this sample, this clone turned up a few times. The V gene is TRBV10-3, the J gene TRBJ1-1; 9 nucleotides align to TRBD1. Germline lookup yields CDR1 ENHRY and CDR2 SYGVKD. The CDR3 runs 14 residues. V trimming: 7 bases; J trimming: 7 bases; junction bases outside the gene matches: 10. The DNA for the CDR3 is TGTGCCATCACCCGGGACAGGGAAGTAGGTGAAGCTTTCTTT. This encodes CAITRDREVGEAFF.

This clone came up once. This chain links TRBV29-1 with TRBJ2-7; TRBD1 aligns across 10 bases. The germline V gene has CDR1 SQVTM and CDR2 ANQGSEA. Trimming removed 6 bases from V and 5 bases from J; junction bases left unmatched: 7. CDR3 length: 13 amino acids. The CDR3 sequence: CSVSGQGFHEQYF. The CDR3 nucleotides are TGCAGCGTCTCGGGACAGGGGTTCCACGAGCAGTACTTC.

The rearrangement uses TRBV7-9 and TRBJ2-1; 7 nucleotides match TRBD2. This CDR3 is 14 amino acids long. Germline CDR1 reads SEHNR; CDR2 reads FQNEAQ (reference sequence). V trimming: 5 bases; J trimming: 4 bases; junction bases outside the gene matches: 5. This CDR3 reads CASSPGEGYNEQFF. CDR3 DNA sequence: TGTGCCAGCAGCCCGGGGGAGGGGTACAATGAGCAGTTCTTC.

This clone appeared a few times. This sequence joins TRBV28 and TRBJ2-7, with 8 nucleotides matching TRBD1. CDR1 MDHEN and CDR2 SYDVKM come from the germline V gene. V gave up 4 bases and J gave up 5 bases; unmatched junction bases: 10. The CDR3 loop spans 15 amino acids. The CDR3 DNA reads TGTGCCAGCAGTTCATACCAGGGGGCTAGCGACGAGCAGTACTTC. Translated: CASSSYQGASDEQYF.

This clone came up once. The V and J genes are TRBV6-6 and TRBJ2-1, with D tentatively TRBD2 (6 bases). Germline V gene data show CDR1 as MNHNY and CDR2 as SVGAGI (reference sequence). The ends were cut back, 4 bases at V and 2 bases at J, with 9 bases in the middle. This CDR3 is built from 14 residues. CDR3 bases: TGTGCCAGCAGTTCTGGAGGGCCCTACAATGAGCAGTTCTTC. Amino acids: CASSSGGPYNEQFF.

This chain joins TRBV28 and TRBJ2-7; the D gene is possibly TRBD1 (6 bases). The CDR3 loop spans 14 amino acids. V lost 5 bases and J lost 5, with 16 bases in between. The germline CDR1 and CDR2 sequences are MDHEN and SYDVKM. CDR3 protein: CASSQPGHLNEQYF. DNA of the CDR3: TGTGCCAGCAGTCAACCGGGACATTTAAACGAGCAGTACTTC.

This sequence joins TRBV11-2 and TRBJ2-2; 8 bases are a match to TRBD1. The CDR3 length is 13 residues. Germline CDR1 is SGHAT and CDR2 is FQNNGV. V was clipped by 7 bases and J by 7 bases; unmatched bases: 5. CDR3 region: CASTLTGVGELFF. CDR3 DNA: TGTGCCAGCACCTTGACAGGGGTCGGGGAGCTGTTTTTT.

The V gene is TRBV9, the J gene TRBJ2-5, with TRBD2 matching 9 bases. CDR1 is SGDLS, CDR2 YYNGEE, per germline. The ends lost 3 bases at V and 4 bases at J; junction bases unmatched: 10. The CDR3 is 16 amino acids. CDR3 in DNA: TGTGCCAGCAGCGCGGCAGGGACTAGCTGGGGAGAGACCCAGTACTTC. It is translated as CASSAAGTSWGETQYF.

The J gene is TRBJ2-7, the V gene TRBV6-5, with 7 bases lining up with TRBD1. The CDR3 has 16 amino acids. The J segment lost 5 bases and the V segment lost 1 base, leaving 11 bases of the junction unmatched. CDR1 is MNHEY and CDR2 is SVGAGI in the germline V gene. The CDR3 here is CASSYYVQGSAHEQYF. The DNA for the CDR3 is TGTGCCAGCAGTTACTATGTACAGGGGTCTGCCCACGAGCAGTACTTC.

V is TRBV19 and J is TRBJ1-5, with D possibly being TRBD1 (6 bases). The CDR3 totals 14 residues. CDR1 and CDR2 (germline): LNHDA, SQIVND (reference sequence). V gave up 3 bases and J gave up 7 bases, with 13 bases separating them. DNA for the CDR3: TGTGCCAGTAGTATCTCCAGGGGTGGCCAGCCCCAGCATTTT. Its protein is CASSISRGGQPQHF.

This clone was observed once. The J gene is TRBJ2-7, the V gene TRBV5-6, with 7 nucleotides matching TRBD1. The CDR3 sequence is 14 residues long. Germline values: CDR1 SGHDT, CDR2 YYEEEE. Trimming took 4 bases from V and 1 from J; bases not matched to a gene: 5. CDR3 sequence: CASSDRTGSYEQYF. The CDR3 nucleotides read TGTGCCAGCAGCGATCGGACAGGATCCTACGAGCAGTACTTC.

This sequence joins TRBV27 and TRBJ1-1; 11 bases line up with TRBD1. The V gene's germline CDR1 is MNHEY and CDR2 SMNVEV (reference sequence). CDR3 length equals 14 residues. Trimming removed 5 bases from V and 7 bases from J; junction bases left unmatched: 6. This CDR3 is CASSGQGAGGEAFF. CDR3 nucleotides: TGTGCCAGCAGTGGACAGGGGGCGGGGGGTGAAGCTTTCTTT.

The CDR3 loop reads CASSLGVAGATDTQYF. The DNA for the CDR3 is TGTGCCAGCAGCTTAGGAGTAGCGGGGGCCACAGATACGCAGTATTTT. This chain links TRBV7-9 with TRBJ2-3, with TRBD2 identical over 9 bases. The V gene's germline CDR1 is SEHNR and CDR2 FQNEAQ (reference sequence). The junction had 4 bases not matched to a gene; V was cut back by 1 base and J by 2 bases. This CDR3 spans 16 amino acids. Full variable domain (outside the CDR3, taken from reference TRBV7-9 and TRBJ2-3): DTGVSQNPRHKITKRGQNVTFRCDPISEHNRLYWYRQTLGQGPEFLTYFQNEAQLEKSRLLSDRFSAERPKGSFSTLEIQRTEQGDSAMYLCASSLGVAGATDTQYFGPGTRLTVL.

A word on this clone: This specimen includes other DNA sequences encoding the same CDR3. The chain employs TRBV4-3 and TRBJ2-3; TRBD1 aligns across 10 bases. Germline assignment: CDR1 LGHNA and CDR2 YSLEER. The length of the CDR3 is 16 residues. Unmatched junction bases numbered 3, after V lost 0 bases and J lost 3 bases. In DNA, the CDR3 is TGCGCCAGCAGCCAAGAGAGGACAGGGGGAACAGATACGCAGTATTTT. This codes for CASSQERTGGTDTQYF.

The CDR3 bases are TGCGCCAGCAGCCAAGATGGACTAGCTATAAATGAGCAGTTCTTC. It encodes CASSQDGLAINEQFF. The rearrangement links TRBV4-3 to TRBJ2-1; 8 nucleotides agree with TRBD2. V dropped 0 bases and J dropped 7; count of bases not matched to a gene: 5. The CDR3 covers 15 residues. CDR1 and CDR2 from the germline V gene are LGHNA and YSLEER.

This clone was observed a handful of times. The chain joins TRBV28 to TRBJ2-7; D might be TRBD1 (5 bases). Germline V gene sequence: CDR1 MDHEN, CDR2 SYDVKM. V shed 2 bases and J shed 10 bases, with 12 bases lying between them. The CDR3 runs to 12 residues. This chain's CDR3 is CASSLQNRYQYF. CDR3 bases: TGTGCCAGCAGTTTACAAAACAGGTATCAGTACTTC.

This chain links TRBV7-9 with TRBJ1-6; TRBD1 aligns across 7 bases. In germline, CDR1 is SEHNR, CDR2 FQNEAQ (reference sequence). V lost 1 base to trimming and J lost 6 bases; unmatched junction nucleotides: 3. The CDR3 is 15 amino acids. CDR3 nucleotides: TGTGCCAGCAGCTTAGAAACAGGGGCTAATTCACCCCTCCACTTT. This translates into CASSLETGANSPLHF.

The CDR3 DNA follows: TGTGCCAGCTCTTTGGTTTTGCGGGGTTCGGGTGCAGAGACCCAGTACTTC. Its translation is CASSLVLRGSGAETQYF. This rearrangement joins TRBV2 to TRBJ2-5, with TRBD2 as a possible D gene (6 bases). V was clipped by 8 bases and J by 4 bases, with 26 bases between them. Germline CDR1 reads SNHLY; CDR2 reads FYNNEI. The CDR3 sequence is 17 residues long.

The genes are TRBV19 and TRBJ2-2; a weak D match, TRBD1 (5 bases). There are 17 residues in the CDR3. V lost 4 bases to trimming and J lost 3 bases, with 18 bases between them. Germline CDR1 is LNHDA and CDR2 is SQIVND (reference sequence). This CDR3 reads CASSRDQGAADTGELFF. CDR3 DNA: TGTGCCAGTAGTAGGGATCAAGGGGCGGCGGACACCGGGGAGCTGTTTTTT.

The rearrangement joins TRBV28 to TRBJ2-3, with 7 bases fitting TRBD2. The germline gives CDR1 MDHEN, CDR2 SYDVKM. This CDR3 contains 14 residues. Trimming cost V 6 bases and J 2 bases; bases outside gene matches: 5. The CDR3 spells CASRGAGYTDTQYF. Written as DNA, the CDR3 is TGTGCCAGCAGAGGAGCGGGATACACAGATACGCAGTATTTT.

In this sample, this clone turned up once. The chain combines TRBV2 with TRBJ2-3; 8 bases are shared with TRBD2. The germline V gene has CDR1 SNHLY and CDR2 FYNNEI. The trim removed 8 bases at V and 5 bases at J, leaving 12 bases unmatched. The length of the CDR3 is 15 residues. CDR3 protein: CASGGAGRARDTQYF. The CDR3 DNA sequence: TGTGCCAGCGGAGGGGCCGGGAGGGCGAGAGATACGCAGTATTTT.